Shown below are 16 T cell receptor beta chains from a single sample sequenced in a study of shared clonotypes between healthy human individuals. Here immunoSEQ multiplex PCR was the method, and the copy in TCRdb shows in-frame clones only, minus some. The sample yields some 2,100,000 clones, under 97% seen once. Source material: naive CD4+ T cells sorted from blood. Subset in this sample: CD45RA+ positively selected. The source of these receptors is a man aged 18 to 30 in good health.

The chain couples TRBV4-1 to TRBJ1-6; D call uncertain. The germline V gene has CDR1 MGHRA and CDR2 YSYEKL. V was trimmed by 3 bases and J by 0 bases, leaving 9 bases between them. CDR3 length equals 16 residues. The CDR3 sequence is CASSHSGNSYNSPLHF. The DNA of the CDR3 is TGCGCCAGCAGCCACTCGGGGAACTCCTATAATTCACCCCTCCACTTT.

This clone was detected only a few times. The DNA is omitted, as the CDR3 cannot be located on it reliably, and the CDR3 follows TCRdb's listing. The chain combines TRBV10-1 with TRBJ2-2; the D call TRBD2 from the table was never checked on the DNA. The V gene's germline CDR1 is WNHNN and CDR2 SYGVQD (reference sequence). Including both end residues, the CDR3 is 9 amino acids long. Here the CDR3 reads CGPFWSCFF.

In DNA, the CDR3 is TGCGCCAGCAGCTTGGGGGCTAGCGGGTACCAAGAGACCCAGTACTTC. It codes for CASSLGASGYQETQYF. This rearrangement joins TRBV5-1 to TRBJ2-5; 8 bases match TRBD2. V shed 0 bases, J shed 0 bases, and the junction held 4 bases outside the gene matches. CDR3 length equals 16 residues. Germline CDR1 reads SGHRS; CDR2 reads YFSETQ.

This chain connects TRBV5-1 to TRBJ1-1; D is undetermined. Germline CDR1 SGHRS, CDR2 YFSETQ. CDR3 size: 14 residues. The V end lost 7 bases, the J end lost 1 base, and 14 bases lay between the germline ends. The CDR3 DNA reads as TGCGCCAGCGCAATGGGAATATCGAACACTGAAGCTTTCTTT. Translation gives CASAMGISNTEAFF.

With regard to this clone: One end of the junction fails to match germline, which may point to a read error. The rearrangement links TRBV25-1 to TRBJ2-5; 10 bases line up with TRBD2. Germline V gene data show CDR1 as MGHDK and CDR2 as SYGVNS. The CDR3 is 15 residues long. CDR3 region: CASSERGGYQETQYF. Here the CDR3 DNA reads TGTGCCAGTAGTGAGCGGGGGGGGTACCAAGAGACCCAGTACTTC.

A word on this clone: Different DNA sequences within this sample yield the same CDR3. The rearrangement uses TRBV10-3 and TRBJ2-5; D remains unclear. CDR3 size: 13 residues. The germline V gene encodes CDR1 ENHRY and CDR2 SYGVKD. The V end was cut by 2 bases, the J end by 0 bases, with 4 bases between. CDR3 loop: CAISEGYQETQYF. The CDR3 DNA follows: TGTGCCATCAGTGAGGGCTACCAAGAGACCCAGTACTTC.

The rearrangement joins TRBV28 to TRBJ1-5; 7 bases fit TRBD1. Germline assignment: CDR1 MDHEN and CDR2 SYDVKM. The CDR3 totals 15 residues. J was trimmed by 3 bases and V by 10 bases; bases with no gene match: 12. The CDR3 sequence is CATTPGGLLNQPQHF. CDR3 nucleotide sequence: TGTGCCACTACCCCAGGGGGTCTCCTCAATCAGCCCCAGCATTTT.

In DNA form, the CDR3 reads TGTGCCAGCAATACAGGGACCTATACGCAGTATTTT. Its translation is CASNTGTYTQYF. The chain combines TRBV28 with TRBJ2-3, with D possibly being TRBD1 (6 bases). CDR1 is MDHEN, CDR2 SYDVKM, per germline. The CDR3 has 12 amino acids. The V gene lost 7 bases and the J gene lost 7 bases, with 12 bases spanning the gap.

The J gene is TRBJ1-5, the V gene TRBV28; D is possibly TRBD1 (6 bases). The CDR3 contains 16 residues. Germline CDR1 and CDR2: MDHEN and SYDVKM. V lost 6 bases and J lost 2, with 17 bases in between. CDR3 DNA sequence: TGTGCCAGCAGATACCAATGGACAGAACGCAATCAGCCCCAGCATTTT. Its protein product is CASRYQWTERNQPQHF.

The chain is built from TRBV19 and TRBJ2-3; 9 nucleotides line up with TRBD1. V dropped 6 bases and J dropped 3; count of bases not matched to a gene: 7. CDR3 length: 15 amino acids. Germline CDR1 reads LNHDA; CDR2 reads SQIVND (reference sequence). The CDR3 sequence is CASRGDRVRTDTQYF. CDR3 nucleotide sequence: TGTGCCAGTAGGGGGGACAGGGTTCGGACAGATACGCAGTATTTT.

The CDR3 DNA is TGTGCCAGCACTACTTTTGAGACAGGGGACAATGAGCAGTTCTTC. Translated: CASTTFETGDNEQFF. V and J are TRBV28 and TRBJ2-1; 8 bases are a match to TRBD1. The CDR3 sequence is 15 residues long. The V segment lost 7 bases and the J segment 5 bases; nucleotides outside the gene matches: 10. Germline lookup yields CDR1 MDHEN and CDR2 SYDVKM.

The sample holds one count of this clone. The chain is built from TRBV9 and TRBJ1-3; D not certain. The CDR3 extends over 15 amino acids. Germline loops: CDR1 SGDLS, CDR2 YYNGEE. V was clipped by 0 bases and J by 4 bases, with 11 bases between them. CDR3 loop: CASSVAVFSGNTIYF. The CDR3 coding sequence is TGTGCCAGCAGCGTAGCAGTTTTCTCCGGAAACACCATATATTTT.

Worth noting for this clone: Within the sample, other DNA sequences also encode this same CDR3. The genes are TRBV5-1 and TRBJ2-7, with TRBD1 matching 9 bases. CDR1 and CDR2 (germline): SGHRS, YFSETQ. This CDR3 is built from 14 residues. The ends lost 0 bases at V and 6 bases at J; junction bases unmatched: 4. The DNA for the CDR3 is TGCGCCAGCAGCTTGGGACAGGGGGTATCCGAGCAGTACTTC. It translates to CASSLGQGVSEQYF.

The genes are TRBV5-6 and TRBJ2-7; perhaps TRBD1 as D (6 bases). V lost 2 bases and J 5 bases, leaving 17 bases between the germline ends. CDR3 length: 15 residues. From germline, CDR1 is SGHDT and CDR2 YYEEEE. In DNA form, the CDR3 reads TGTGCCAGCAGCTTCGGGACAAGGTATTGGGACGAGCAGTACTTC. Translated: CASSFGTRYWDEQYF.

The chain is built from TRBV30 and TRBJ2-3, with 9 positions matching TRBD1. The CDR3 contains 14 residues. The V gene end was trimmed by 5 bases and the J gene end by 3 bases; junction bases not matched to a gene: 6. Per germline, CDR1 GTSNPN and CDR2 SVGIG (reference sequence). CDR3 DNA sequence: TGTGCCTGGGGAGTGGACAGGGGAACAGATACGCAGTATTTT. It encodes CAWGVDRGTDTQYF.

V and J are TRBV5-1 and TRBJ1-1, with D tentatively TRBD1 (6 bases). With 4 bases removed from V and 3 bases from J, the gap between germline ends came to 16 bases. The CDR3 has 15 residues. The germline gives CDR1 SGHRS, CDR2 YFSETQ. The CDR3 region is CASSNILGAYTEAFF. DNA for the CDR3: TGCGCCAGCAGCAATATTCTGGGGGCTTACACTGAAGCTTTCTTT. The full variable domain, with the rest looked up from reference TRBV5-1 and TRBJ1-1, is KAGVTQTPRYLIKTRGQQVTLSCSPISGHRSVSWYQQTPGQGLQFLFEYFSETQRNKGNFPGRFSGRQFSNSRSEMNVSTLELGDSALYLCASSNILGAYTEAFFGQGTRLTVV.